This TCR beta chain appears in the sequencing data of a study of identifying expanded T cells in peripheral blood. General study points: Clone count variance between approximately two-week samples rose with total template count. Over around two and four weeks, about 15 and 18 clones changed, versus approximately 1.2 between replicates.

No infections or other immune events were documented during collection. Details on this clone: Its antigen is currently unknown.

Assay used: immunoSEQ multiplex PCR; TCRdb lists only in-frame clones, some missing. The sample has 70,000 to 100,000 clones, 88% seen once. Sequenced: blood. The TCR originated in a person aged 18 to 70 in good health.

The CDR3 nucleotides are TGTGCCAGCAGCCCGGTTGGGGCCGCCGGGGAGCTGTTTTTT. Protein product: CASSPVGAAGELFF. The genes are TRBV27 and TRBJ2-2; D is possibly TRBD1 (5 bases). Germline V gene data show CDR1 as MNHEY and CDR2 as SMNVEV (reference sequence). CDR3 size: 14 residues. Trimming left V 6 bases short and J 6 bases short, with 14 bases between.